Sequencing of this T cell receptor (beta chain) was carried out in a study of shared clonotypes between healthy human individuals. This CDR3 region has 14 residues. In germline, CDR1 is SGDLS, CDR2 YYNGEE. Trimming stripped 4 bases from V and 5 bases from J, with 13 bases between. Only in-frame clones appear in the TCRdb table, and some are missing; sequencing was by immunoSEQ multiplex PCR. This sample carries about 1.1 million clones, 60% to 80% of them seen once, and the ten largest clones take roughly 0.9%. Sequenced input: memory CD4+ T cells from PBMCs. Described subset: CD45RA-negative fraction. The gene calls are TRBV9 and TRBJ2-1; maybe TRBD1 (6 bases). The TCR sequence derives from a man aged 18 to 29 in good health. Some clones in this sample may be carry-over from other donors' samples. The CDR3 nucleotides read TGTGCCAGCAGCCCAACGGACAGCCACAATGAGCAGTTCTTC. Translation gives CASSPTDSHNEQFF.